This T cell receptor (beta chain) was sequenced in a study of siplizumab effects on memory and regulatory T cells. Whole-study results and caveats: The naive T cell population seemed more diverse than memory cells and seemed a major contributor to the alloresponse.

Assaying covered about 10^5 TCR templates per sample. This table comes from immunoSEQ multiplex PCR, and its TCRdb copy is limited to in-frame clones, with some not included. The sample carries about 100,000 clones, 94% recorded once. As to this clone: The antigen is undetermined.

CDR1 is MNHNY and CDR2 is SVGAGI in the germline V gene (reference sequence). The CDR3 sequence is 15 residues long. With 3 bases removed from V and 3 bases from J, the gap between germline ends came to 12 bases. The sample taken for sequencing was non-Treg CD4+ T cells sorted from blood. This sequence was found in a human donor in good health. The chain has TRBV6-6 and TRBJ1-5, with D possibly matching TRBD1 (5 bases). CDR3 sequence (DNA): TGTGCCAGCAGTTATAACGTAGGGACCAATCAGCCCCAGCATTTT. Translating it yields CASSYNVGTNQPQHF.